These 25 T cell receptor beta chains share one sample of origin, sequenced in a study of blood T cell repertoires in COVID-19. Sequencing used immunoSEQ multiplex PCR; TCRdb keeps in-frame clones, though not all of them. The sample contains about 150,000 clones, 75% to 85% of which appear only once. Sequencing was performed on peripheral blood. These receptors were obtained from a woman in her forties or fifties with acute or convalescent COVID-19.

This clone was recorded once. The chain is built from TRBV3-1 (or the pseudogene TRBV3-2) and TRBJ2-7, with 7 bases fitting TRBD1. The V segment lost 4 bases and the J segment 5 bases; nucleotides outside the gene matches: 8. The CDR3 has 14 residues. Per germline, CDR1 LGHDT and CDR2 YNNKEL (reference sequence). The CDR3 region is CASSPRQGINEQYF. CDR3 DNA: TGTGCCAGCAGCCCCCGACAGGGAATAAACGAGCAGTACTTC.

This clone was seen only a few times. This chain uses TRBV28 with TRBJ1-2, with no clear D. V was trimmed by 5 bases and J by 8 bases, leaving 24 bases between them. Germline CDR1 is MDHEN and CDR2 is SYDVKM. The CDR3 has 16 amino acids. This CDR3 reads CASSRSVLLPVEGYTF. The DNA of the CDR3 is TGTGCCAGCAGTCGGTCGGTTTTGCTACCCGTAGAGGGCTACACCTTC.

The chain recombines TRBV7-2 with TRBJ1-5; the match to TRBD1 covers 8 bases. CDR1 is SGHTA and CDR2 is FQGNSA in the germline V gene. The CDR3 runs to 16 residues. J was trimmed by 2 bases and V by 5 bases; bases with no gene match: 8. In nucleotides, the CDR3 is TGTGCCAGCAGCCACCGACAGGGGAAGGGCAATCAGCCCCAGCATTTT. Translating it yields CASSHRQGKGNQPQHF.

The chain carries TRBV2 and TRBJ2-7; 7 nucleotides agree with TRBD2. Germline V gene lookup returns CDR1 SNHLY and CDR2 FYNNEI. There are 15 residues in the CDR3. Trimming took 4 bases from V and 8 from J; bases not matched to a gene: 14. CDR3 nucleotides: TGTGCCAGCAGTGTGCGCGCGGGGGTGGGCGGGCAGCAGTACTTC. Its protein is CASSVRAGVGGQQYF. The entire variable domain, with the rest obtained from reference TRBV2 and TRBJ2-7, is as follows: EPEVTQTPSHQVTQMGQEVILRCVPISNHLYFYWYRQILGQKVEFLVSFYNNEISEKSEIFDDQFSVERPDGSNFTLKIRSTKLEDSAMYFCASSVRAGVGGQQYFGPGTRLTVT.

The chain uses TRBV12-5 and TRBJ1-2; 9 bases align to TRBD1. This CDR3 comprises 18 residues. Germline CDR1 reads LGHNT; CDR2 reads FRNRAP. The J segment lost 3 bases and the V segment lost 3 bases, leaving 14 bases of the junction unmatched. CDR3 loop: CASGFPQNTGGADYGYTF. In nucleotides, the CDR3 is TGTGCTAGTGGTTTCCCTCAAAATACAGGGGGCGCGGACTATGGCTACACCTTC.

The chain uses TRBV5-1 and TRBJ1-3, with a tentative D call TRBD1 (5 bases). Trimming left V 5 bases short and J 0 bases short, with 12 bases between. CDR1 is SGHRS and CDR2 is YFSETQ in the germline V gene. The CDR3 length is 15 residues. CDR3 in amino acids: CASRGGGGSGNTIYF. Here the CDR3 DNA reads TGCGCCAGCAGGGGAGGTGGGGGCTCTGGAAACACCATATATTTT. The full variable domain, in which reference TRBV5-1 and TRBJ1-3 provide the parts outside the CDR3, is KAGVTQTPRYLIKTRGQQVTLSCSPISGHRSVSWYQQTPGQGLQFLFEYFSETQRNKGNFPGRFSGRQFSNSRSEMNVSTLELGDSALYLCASRGGGGSGNTIYFGEGSWLTVV.

In this sample, this clone turned up a few times. The chain recombines TRBV7-8 with TRBJ1-5; D is undetermined. The CDR3 loop spans 18 amino acids. Trimming stripped 0 bases from V and 0 bases from J, with 15 bases between. Per the germline V gene, CDR1 is SGHVS and CDR2 is FQNEAQ. Written as DNA, the CDR3 is TGTGCCAGCAGCTTAGCGCGGGCAGGACTGAATAGCAATCAGCCCCAGCATTTT. Protein sequence: CASSLARAGLNSNQPQHF.

The J gene is TRBJ1-2, the V gene TRBV6-6; D is unresolved. Germline V gene data show CDR1 as MNHNY and CDR2 as SVGAGI (reference sequence). Trimming removed 8 bases at V and 8 bases at J, with 15 bases between. The CDR3 is made up of 12 amino acids. CDR3 nucleotides: TGTGCCAGCCGGAATCCTGAGGGAGGCTACACCTTC. Translated: CASRNPEGGYTF.

The chain is built from TRBV27 and TRBJ1-1, with D maybe TRBD1 (5 bases). The CDR3 runs 18 residues. Germline V gives CDR1 MNHEY, CDR2 SMNVEV (reference sequence). V was clipped by 2 bases and J by 0 bases, with 19 bases between them. CDR3 sequence reads: CASSLPPHGAGMNTEAFF. CDR3 nucleotides: TGTGCCAGCAGTTTACCACCCCATGGGGCAGGTATGAACACTGAAGCTTTCTTT.

This clone was observed a handful of times. The chain recombines TRBV18 with TRBJ2-5; 11 nucleotides line up with TRBD1. This CDR3 region has 14 residues. J gave up 5 bases and V 6 bases, and 5 bases lay outside the gene matches. Germline V gene data show CDR1 as KGHSH and CDR2 as LQKENI. The CDR3 protein is CASSSRDRGETQYF. CDR3 nucleotides: TGTGCCAGCTCTTCCCGGGACAGGGGGGAGACCCAGTACTTC.

The chain employs TRBV29-1 and TRBJ2-7; D is unclear. Germline V gives CDR1 SQVTM, CDR2 ANQGSEA. Trimming stripped 3 bases from V and 8 bases from J, with 11 bases between. The CDR3 extends over 11 amino acids. The CDR3, as DNA: TGCAGCGTTGATTCCGGTCCCAAGCAGTACTTC. Amino acids: CSVDSGPKQYF.

This chain joins TRBV5-1 and TRBJ2-7, with D perhaps matching TRBD2 (7 bases). Trimming took off 4 bases at V and 7 bases at J, with 24 bases between the two ends. Germline V gene lookup returns CDR1 SGHRS and CDR2 YFSETQ. This CDR3 region has 16 residues. CDR3 amino acids: CASSPDEGGPDREQYF. The CDR3 coding sequence is TGCGCCAGCAGCCCGGATGAGGGGGGGCCTGATAGAGAGCAGTACTTC.

The chain carries TRBV29-1 and TRBJ2-1; D unclear. Looked up from germline, CDR1 is SQVTM and CDR2 is ANQGSEA. The ends were cut back, 7 bases at V and 3 bases at J, with 16 bases in the middle. This CDR3 is 14 amino acids long. The chain's CDR3 is CSAEVSLGYNEQFF. CDR3 coding DNA: TGCAGCGCCGAGGTCTCCTTGGGCTACAATGAGCAGTTCTTC.

CDR3 in DNA: TGTGCCACCAGCAGAGAAAGGACAGCCACCGGGGAGCTGTTTTTT. Amino acid sequence: CATSRERTATGELFF. J is TRBJ2-2 and V is TRBV15; D possibly corresponds to TRBD1 (6 bases). Trimming cost V 0 bases and J 4 bases, with 9 bases left between them. The CDR3 sequence is 15 residues long. The germline V gene has CDR1 LNHNV and CDR2 YYDKDF (reference sequence). Supplemented by reference TRBV15 and TRBJ2-2, the full variable domain reads DAMVIQNPRYQVTQFGKPVTLSCSQTLNHNVMYWYQQKSSQAPKLLFHYYDKDFNNEADTPDNFQSRRPNTSFCFLDIRSPGLGDTAMYLCATSRERTATGELFFGEGSRLTVL.

The V call is TRBV13, the J call TRBJ2-7; TRBD2 aligns across 7 bases. Trimming at V came to 0 bases and at J to 6 bases, leaving 5 bases not matched to a gene. The CDR3 extends over 14 amino acids. CDR1 and CDR2 from the germline V gene are PRHDT and FYEKMQ (reference sequence). CDR3 residues: CASSLGAGRGEQYF. DNA of the CDR3: TGTGCCAGCAGCTTAGGGGCAGGGAGGGGCGAGCAGTACTTC.

The chain carries TRBV7-8 and TRBJ1-3; D remains unclear. The CDR3 is 13 amino acids. V was trimmed by 11 bases and J by 3 bases, leaving 14 bases between them. Germline V gene sequence: CDR1 SGHVS, CDR2 FQNEAQ. CDR3 protein: CAGQSGDGNTIYF. CDR3 sequence (DNA): TGTGCCGGTCAGAGCGGGGATGGAAACACCATATATTTT.

The CDR3 sequence: CASSPNLQGTLEKLFF. CDR3 nucleotides: TGTGCCAGCAGTCCTAATCTTCAAGGGACTCTTGAAAAACTGTTTTTT. The chain is built from TRBV28 and TRBJ1-4, with TRBD1 as a possible D gene (5 bases). Trimming removed 5 bases at V and 7 bases at J, with 20 bases between. Germline CDR1 MDHEN, CDR2 SYDVKM. The CDR3 sequence is 16 residues long.

The CDR3 loop is CASSVLAGPYEQYF. CDR3 nucleotide sequence: TGTGCCAGCAGTGTCCTAGCGGGGCCCTACGAGCAGTACTTC. This chain uses TRBV2 with TRBJ2-7, with 9 bases aligning to TRBD2. V lost 4 bases to trimming and J lost 2 bases; unmatched junction nucleotides: 3. The CDR3 has 14 residues. Germline CDR1 is SNHLY and CDR2 is FYNNEI.

V gene TRBV15 combines with J gene TRBJ2-5, with 7 bases fitting TRBD1. The junction had 8 bases not matched to a gene; V was cut back by 6 bases and J by 1 base. CDR1 and CDR2 (germline): LNHNV, YYDKDF (reference sequence). The CDR3 totals 15 residues. The CDR3 DNA follows: TGTGCCACCAGGCCCGGCAGGGGGTCCCAAGAGACCCAGTACTTC. This translates into CATRPGRGSQETQYF.

The rearrangement uses TRBV6-5 and TRBJ1-2, with no clear D. Germline CDR1 MNHEY, CDR2 SVGAGI. This CDR3 spans 11 amino acids. V gave up 10 bases and J gave up 8 bases, with 14 bases separating them. This CDR3 reads CATITVAGYTF. The CDR3 DNA is TGTGCCACCATAACAGTGGCCGGCTACACCTTC.

The chain couples TRBV6-5 to TRBJ2-3, with 7 bases that match TRBD2. This CDR3 is built from 13 residues. V gave up 5 bases and J gave up 2 bases; unmatched junction bases: 1. Germline V CDR1 and CDR2: MNHEY, SVGAGI. CDR3 DNA sequence: TGTGCCAGCAGTAGGGACTACACAGATACGCAGTATTTT. Protein: CASSRDYTDTQYF.

V is TRBV27 and J is TRBJ2-7; D unclear. The CDR3 contains 15 residues. Looked up from germline, CDR1 is MNHEY and CDR2 is SMNVEV (reference sequence). Trimming pared 1 base from V and 0 bases from J, leaving 10 bases between. This CDR3 reads CASSLYPGSSYEQYF. CDR3 DNA sequence: TGTGCCAGCAGTTTATATCCGGGTAGCTCCTACGAGCAGTACTTC.

The chain couples TRBV6-5 to TRBJ1-2; perhaps TRBD1 as D (5 bases). The CDR3 loop spans 14 amino acids. CDR1 MNHEY and CDR2 SVGAGI come from the germline V gene. V gave up 5 bases and J gave up 4 bases, with 14 bases separating them. CDR3 amino acids: CASSPDRGGYGYTF. CDR3 DNA: TGTGCCAGCAGTCCCGACCGCGGGGGCTATGGCTACACCTTC.

The chain recombines TRBV25-1 with TRBJ1-1, with a weak D call TRBD1 (6 bases). V lost 3 bases and J 10 bases, leaving 21 bases between the germline ends. This CDR3 region has 15 residues. Germline lookup yields CDR1 MGHDK and CDR2 SYGVNS. The chain's CDR3 is CASSDPSGGRGRAFF. The CDR3 nucleotides are TGTGCCAGCAGTGACCCGAGTGGGGGGAGGGGGAGAGCTTTCTTT.

To note about this clone: The junction does not match germline at one end; this may be a read error. This sequence joins TRBV5-1 and TRBJ1-2; D is unclear. Germline V CDR1 and CDR2: SGHRS, YFSETQ. The CDR3 covers 13 residues. CDR3 residues: CTSSLGRVEGYTF. The DNA of the CDR3 is TGCACCAGCAGCTTGGGCCGGGTAGAGGGCTACACCTTC.